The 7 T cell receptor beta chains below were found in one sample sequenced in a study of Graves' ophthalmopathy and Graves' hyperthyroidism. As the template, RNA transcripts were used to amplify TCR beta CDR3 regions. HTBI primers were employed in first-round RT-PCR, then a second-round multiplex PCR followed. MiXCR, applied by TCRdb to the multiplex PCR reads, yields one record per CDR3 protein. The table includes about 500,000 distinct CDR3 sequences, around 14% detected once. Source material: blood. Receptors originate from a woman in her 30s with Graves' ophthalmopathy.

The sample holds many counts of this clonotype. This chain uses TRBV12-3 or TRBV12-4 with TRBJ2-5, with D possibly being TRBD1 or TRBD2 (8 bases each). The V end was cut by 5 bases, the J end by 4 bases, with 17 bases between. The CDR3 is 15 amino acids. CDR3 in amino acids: CASSKDRGLVETQYF. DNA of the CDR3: TGTGCCAGCAGTAAAGACAGGGGACTAGTAGAGACCCAGTACTTC.

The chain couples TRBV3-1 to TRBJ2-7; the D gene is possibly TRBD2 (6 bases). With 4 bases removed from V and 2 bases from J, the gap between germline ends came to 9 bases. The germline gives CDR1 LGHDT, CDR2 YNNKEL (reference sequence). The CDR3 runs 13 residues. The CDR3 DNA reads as TGTGCCAGCAGCCGTCGGGGGACCTACGAGCAGTACTTC. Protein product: CASSRRGTYEQYF.

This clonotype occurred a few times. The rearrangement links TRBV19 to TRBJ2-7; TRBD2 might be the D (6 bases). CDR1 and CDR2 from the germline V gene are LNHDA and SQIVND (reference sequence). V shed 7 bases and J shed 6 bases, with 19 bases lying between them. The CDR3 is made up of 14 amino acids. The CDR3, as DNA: TGTGCCAGTAAAGTTTCTGCAGGGAGGCCCGAGCAGTACTTC. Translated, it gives CASKVSAGRPEQYF.

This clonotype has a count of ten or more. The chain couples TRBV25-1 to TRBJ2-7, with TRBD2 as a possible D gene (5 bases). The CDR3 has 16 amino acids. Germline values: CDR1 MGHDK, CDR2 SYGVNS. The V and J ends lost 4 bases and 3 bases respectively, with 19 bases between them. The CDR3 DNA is TGTGCCAGCAGTGGGGCGAAATTAGCGAGAAACTACGAGCAGTACTTC. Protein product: CASSGAKLARNYEQYF.

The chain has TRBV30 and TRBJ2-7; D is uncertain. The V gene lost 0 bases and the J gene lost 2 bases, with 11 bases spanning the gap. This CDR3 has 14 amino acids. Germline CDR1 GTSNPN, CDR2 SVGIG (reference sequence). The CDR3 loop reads CAWSVPHQAYEQYF. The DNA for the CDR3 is TGTGCCTGGAGTGTACCGCATCAGGCCTACGAGCAGTACTTC.

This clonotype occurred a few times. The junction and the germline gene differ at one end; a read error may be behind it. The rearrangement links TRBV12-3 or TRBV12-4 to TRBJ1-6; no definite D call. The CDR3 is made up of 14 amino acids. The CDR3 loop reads CASSLDKYNSHLHF. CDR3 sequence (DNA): TGTGCCAGCAGTTTAGATAAGTATAATTCACACCTCCACTTT.

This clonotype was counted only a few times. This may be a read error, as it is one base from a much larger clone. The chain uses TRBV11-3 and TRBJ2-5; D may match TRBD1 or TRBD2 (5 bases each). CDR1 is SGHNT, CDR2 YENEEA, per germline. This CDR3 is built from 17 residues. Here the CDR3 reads CASILGTRGRVQETQYF. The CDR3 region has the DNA TGTGCCAGCATCTTAGGAACACGGGGCAGGGTTCAAGAGACCCAGTACTTC. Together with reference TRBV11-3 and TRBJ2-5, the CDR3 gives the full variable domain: EAGVVQSPRYKIIEKKQPVAFWCNPISGHNTLYWYLQNLGQGPELLIRYENEEAVDDSQLPKDRFSAERLKGVDSTLKIQPAELGDSAVYLCASILGTRGRVQETQYFGPGTRLLVL.